The next 18 T cell receptor beta chains were all read from a single sample in a study of post-analysis software for immune sequencing data. Each TCR beta cDNA library carried unique molecular identifiers. TCRdb recomputed calls from the PCR reads with MiXCR, one row per CDR3 protein. This table has 650,000 to 900,000 distinct CDR3 sequences, roughly 50% appearing once. Findings and caveats of the study: There were roughly 5 TRBV segments more frequent in patients than controls, and TRBV5-6, TRBV5-1 and TRBV20-1 were among them.

The antigens for these receptors are not known. Sequences were obtained from blood. Receptors originate from a girl between 10 and 17 years old with multiple sclerosis.

V usage is TRBV7-2 and J usage is TRBJ2-4; D is perhaps TRBD1 (6 bases). The J call is doubtful: the DNA matches TRBJ2-5 better. Germline CDR1 is SGHTA and CDR2 is FQGNSA. The CDR3 extends over 14 amino acids. The CDR3 loop reads CASSLWDKVETQYF. DNA for the CDR3: TGTGCCAGCAGCTTATGGGACAAAGTAGAGACCCAGTACTTC.

The count of this clonotype is one. The genes are TRBV5-1 and TRBJ2-1, with 7 positions matching TRBD1. The length of the CDR3 is 15 residues. J lost 6 bases, V lost 0 bases, and 6 bases had no gene match. The germline CDR1 and CDR2 sequences are SGHRS and YFSETQ. DNA of the CDR3: TGCGCCAGCAGCTTGGGACAGGGTCGAAGCAATGAGCAGTTCTTC. It translates to CASSLGQGRSNEQFF.

This CDR3 reads CASSLGTRGGNEQFF. CDR3 nucleotides: TGTGCCAGCAGTTTGGGGACTAGGGGCGGCAATGAGCAGTTCTTC. The V gene is TRBV6-6, the J gene TRBJ2-1, with TRBD2 matching over 8 bases. The V gene's germline CDR1 is MNHNY and CDR2 SVGAGI (reference sequence). The CDR3 length is 15 residues. Unmatched junction bases numbered 8, after V lost 4 bases and J lost 6 bases.

A few counts support this clonotype. The gene calls are TRBV4-3 and TRBJ2-3; TRBD1 matches 7 bases. Trimming at V came to 1 base and at J to 7 bases, leaving 11 bases not matched to a gene. Germline V CDR1 and CDR2: LGHNA, YSLEER. This CDR3 is 16 amino acids long. Here the CDR3 DNA reads TGCGCCAGCAGCCAAGCAGGTCGACAGGGAATCAATACGCAGTATTTT. It encodes CASSQAGRQGINTQYF.

V and J are TRBV6-6 and TRBJ2-3, with D possibly matching TRBD1 (6 bases). The germline CDR1 and CDR2 sequences are MNHNY and SVGAGI (reference sequence). Trimming cost V 8 bases and J 2 bases, with 20 bases left between them. This CDR3 contains 16 residues. The CDR3, as DNA: TGTGCCAGCGACCCCGGGACACGGGTCGACACAGATACGCAGTATTTT. Protein product: CASDPGTRVDTDTQYF.

This chain links TRBV5-1 with TRBJ2-6; D gene uncertain. The germline V gene has CDR1 SGHRS and CDR2 YFSETQ. V was shortened by 2 bases and J by 0 bases, with 12 bases between the two germline ends. This CDR3 has 17 residues. The CDR3 bases are TGCGCCAGCAGCTTTCGCCCGGAGCTCTCTGGGGCCAACGTCCTGACTTTC. It encodes CASSFRPELSGANVLTF.

The V gene is TRBV10-3, the J gene TRBJ2-3, with D tentatively TRBD2 (5 bases). Trimming stripped 2 bases from V and 5 bases from J, with 17 bases between. CDR1 ENHRY and CDR2 SYGVKD come from the germline V gene. The CDR3 is 16 residues long. The CDR3, as DNA: TGTGCCATCAGTGAGAGCCGAGGTAGGAGGAAAGATACGCAGTATTTT. Amino acid sequence: CAISESRGRRKDTQYF.

The chain joins TRBV20-1 to TRBJ2-7; 8 nucleotides align to TRBD1. J gave up 2 bases and V 6 bases, and 6 bases lay outside the gene matches. The CDR3 has 13 residues. The germline V gene encodes CDR1 DFQATT and CDR2 SNEGSKA (reference sequence). Written as DNA, the CDR3 is TGCAGTGCGGACAGGGATCCCCCCTACGAGCAGTACTTC. The encoded protein is CSADRDPPYEQYF.

The rearrangement links TRBV29-1 to TRBJ2-5, with TRBD2 matching 7 bases. V was pared by 4 bases and J by 11 bases, with 13 bases of the junction left unmatched. Looked up from germline, CDR1 is SQVTM and CDR2 is ANQGSEA. The CDR3 is 13 residues long. CDR3 sequence reads: CSVVGVLGGIQYF. The CDR3 DNA sequence: TGCAGCGTTGTTGGCGTGTTGGGGGGGATACAGTACTTC. Drawing the rest from reference TRBV29-1 and TRBJ2-5, the complete variable domain is SAVISQKPSRDICQRGTSLTIQCQVDSQVTMMFWYRQQPGQSLTLIATANQGSEATYESGFVIDKFPISRPNLTFSTLTVSNMSPEDSSIYLCSVVGVLGGIQYFGPGTRLLVL.

The V gene is TRBV20-1, the J gene TRBJ1-5; no firm D call. The length of the CDR3 is 14 residues. Germline-derived CDR1 and CDR2 are DFQATT and SNEGSKA (reference sequence). The V end lost 0 bases, the J end lost 0 bases, and 6 bases lay between the germline ends. The chain's CDR3 is CSARDRLSNQPQHF. For the CDR3, the DNA is TGCAGTGCTAGAGACCGCCTTAGCAATCAGCCCCAGCATTTT.

CDR3: CSASPESSYNEQYF. The CDR3 DNA is TGCAGTGCTAGTCCGGAGAGCTCCTACAATGAGCAGTACTTC. This rearrangement joins TRBV20-1 to TRBJ2-1; D gene ambiguous. The assigned J gene may be wrong: the sequence end matches TRBJ2-7 better. The CDR3 spans 14 residues. Looked up from germline, CDR1 is DFQATT and CDR2 is SNEGSKA (reference sequence).

V is TRBV5-1 and J is TRBJ2-5; 9 bases agree with TRBD1. Near its end, the DNA agrees better with TRBJ2-7, so the J call may be wrong. Germline V gene sequence: CDR1 SGHRS, CDR2 YFSETQ. The CDR3 runs 17 residues. The CDR3 nucleotides are TGCGCCAGCAGCTTGGTGGGACAGGGAAGTACACACTACGAGCAGTACTTC. Amino acids: CASSLVGQGSTHYEQYF.

This clonotype has more than one count but fewer than ten. The chain recombines TRBV9 with TRBJ2-3; 11 positions match TRBD2. The CDR3 extends over 15 amino acids. The J segment lost 6 bases and the V segment lost 2 bases, leaving 5 bases of the junction unmatched. Germline CDR1 is SGDLS and CDR2 is YYNGEE. The CDR3 is CASSVTSGTGDTQYF. CDR3 nucleotides: TGTGCCAGCAGCGTGACTAGCGGGACGGGGGATACGCAGTATTTT.

This chain joins TRBV10-3 and TRBJ2-7; the D call may be TRBD1 or TRBD2 (6 bases each). V was clipped by 6 bases and J by 5 bases, with 11 bases between them. This CDR3 has 12 amino acids. Germline V gene data show CDR1 as ENHRY and CDR2 as SYGVKD. The chain's CDR3 is CAIRGGLNEQYF. As DNA, the CDR3 is TGTGCCATCAGAGGGGGGCTAAACGAGCAGTACTTC.

This chain joins TRBV29-1 and TRBJ2-4, with 11 bases that match TRBD1. Germline V gene lookup returns CDR1 SQVTM and CDR2 ANQGSEA. The CDR3 runs to 16 residues. V lost 7 bases to trimming and J lost 0 bases; unmatched junction nucleotides: 8. Written as DNA, the CDR3 is TGCAGCGCCTGGACAGGGGGCGATCTAGCCAAAAACATTCAGTACTTC. Translation: CSAWTGGDLAKNIQYF.

In DNA, the CDR3 is TGTGCCAGCGGAGGGCTAACTGAGAAGACCCAGTACTTC. Its protein is CASGGLTEKTQYF. The chain has TRBV28 and TRBJ2-5; maybe TRBD2 (6 bases). The V end was cut by 8 bases, the J end by 6 bases, with 16 bases between. Germline CDR1 is MDHEN and CDR2 is SYDVKM. The CDR3 covers 13 residues.

This clonotype was recorded a few times. The J gene is TRBJ2-2, the V gene TRBV20-1, with TRBD2 matching 14 bases. This CDR3 is 15 amino acids long. The V gene's germline CDR1 is DFQATT and CDR2 SNEGSKA (reference sequence). CDR3 sequence: CSETGLAGGTGELFF. The CDR3, as DNA: TGCAGCGAAACCGGACTAGCGGGAGGAACCGGGGAGCTGTTTTTT.

This clonotype turned up a few times. The chain carries TRBV4-1 and TRBJ2-1, with D tentatively TRBD2 (6 bases). Germline values: CDR1 MGHRA, CDR2 YSYEKL. The CDR3 runs to 14 residues. Trimming pared 3 bases from V and 5 bases from J, leaving 11 bases between. The CDR3 protein is CASSHLDYDNEQFF. The CDR3 DNA follows: TGCGCCAGCAGCCACCTGGACTACGACAATGAGCAGTTCTTC.